This T cell receptor (beta chain) is from a study of regulatory T cells in long-lasting Graves disease. Broader study findings: New patients shared fewer public clonotypes (approximately 970) than persistent patients did (fewer than 3,000).

Note on this clonotype: Its antigen remains unknown.

Regarding time point: newly diagnosed GD, antithyroid drugs for less than 3 months. PBMC-extracted RNA yielded the TCR library. The CDR3 consists of 16 residues. Germline CDR1 SGHRS, CDR2 YFSETQ. V was trimmed by 1 base and J by 6 bases, leaving 20 bases between them. The TCR beta library used iRepertoire HTBI primers with Arm-PCR amplification of CDR3. Each CDR3 protein is one row after TCRdb ran MiXCR on the multiplex PCR reads. Of hundreds of thousands of distinct CDR3 sequences listed, around 15% are singletons. The same sample was also studied in work on T cells in Graves' hyperthyroidism and ophthalmopathy. This second report adds: The study defined stable Graves' hyperthyroidism as no ophthalmopathy progression within 18 months. Ophthalmopathy and stable hyperthyroidism were separated by a 13 V-J model.

Material: peripheral blood mononuclear cells (PBMCs), obtained at new diagnosis, from a patient treated with antithyroid drugs. The receptor's source is a woman under 40 with Graves disease. The V and J genes are TRBV5-1 and TRBJ2-7; the D gene is possibly TRBD1 (6 bases). The CDR3: CASSLPATGKSGEQYF. CDR3 sequence (DNA): TGCGCCAGCAGCTTGCCCGCGACAGGAAAGTCAGGCGAGCAGTACTTC.